The 10 T cell receptor beta chains below all came from one sample that was sequenced in a study of early stage breast cancer tumors. Clones were read by immunoSEQ multiplex PCR, and TCRdb kept only the in-frame ones, dropping some. The table has tens of thousands of clones, roughly 50% seen once. The specimen sequenced was breast tumor tissue. The receptors stem from a person between 50 and 60 years old with breast cancer.

This rearrangement joins TRBV5-1 to TRBJ2-2; TRBD2 agrees at 7 bases. The germline gives CDR1 SGHRS, CDR2 YFSETQ. Trimming removed 0 bases from V and 1 base from J; junction bases left unmatched: 6. The CDR3 totals 17 residues. As DNA, the CDR3 is TGCGCCAGCAGCTTGGGTAGTTCTAGCGGGAACACCGGGGAGCTGTTTTTT. The encoded protein is CASSLGSSSGNTGELFF. The whole variable domain, remainder taken from reference TRBV5-1 and TRBJ2-2, is KAGVTQTPRYLIKTRGQQVTLSCSPISGHRSVSWYQQTPGQGLQFLFEYFSETQRNKGNFPGRFSGRQFSNSRSEMNVSTLELGDSALYLCASSLGSSSGNTGELFFGEGSRLTVL.

The rearrangement links TRBV4-1 to TRBJ2-7; TRBD1 aligns across 7 bases. The CDR3 consists of 16 residues. Germline V gives CDR1 MGHRA, CDR2 YSYEKL. The ends lost 0 bases at V and 7 bases at J; junction bases unmatched: 12. This CDR3 reads CASSQESNRGLGEQYF. CDR3 nucleotide sequence: TGCGCCAGCAGCCAAGAATCGAACAGGGGTTTGGGAGAGCAGTACTTC.

The CDR3 protein is CASSLSWTANYGYTF. The CDR3, as DNA: TGTGCCAGCAGCTTGTCGTGGACAGCTAACTATGGCTACACCTTC. The gene calls are TRBV7-2 and TRBJ1-2; D is possibly TRBD1 (6 bases). Trimming pared 3 bases from V and 0 bases from J, leaving 11 bases between. This CDR3 comprises 15 residues. Germline V gene data show CDR1 as SGHTA and CDR2 as FQGNSA.

The chain employs TRBV25-1 and TRBJ2-5, with D uncertain. Germline V gene data show CDR1 as MGHDK and CDR2 as SYGVNS. Trimming cost V 0 bases and J 3 bases, with 14 bases left between them. This CDR3 has 16 residues. The CDR3 nucleotides are TGTGCCAGCAGTGAATATAGGGTAAGCGAGAAAGAGACCCAGTACTTC. The encoded protein is CASSEYRVSEKETQYF.

This chain links TRBV6-6 with TRBJ1-1; D gene uncertain. CDR3 length: 13 residues. Per germline, CDR1 MNHNY and CDR2 SVGAGI (reference sequence). V was cut by 5 bases and J by 1 base, with 8 bases left in between. DNA of the CDR3: TGTGCCAGCAGTCCAAGCTGGAACACTGAAGCTTTCTTT. Protein: CASSPSWNTEAFF.

The V and J genes are TRBV27 and TRBJ2-7; 7 nucleotides align to TRBD1. The V segment lost 0 bases and the J segment 5 bases; nucleotides outside the gene matches: 7. This CDR3 comprises 15 residues. Per the germline V gene, CDR1 is MNHEY and CDR2 is SMNVEV (reference sequence). In DNA, the CDR3 is TGTGCCAGCAGTTTATCCTTGGGACAGTGGAACGAGCAGTACTTC. Its protein is CASSLSLGQWNEQYF.

A remark on this clone: The sample carries other DNA sequences with the same CDR3. This chain connects TRBV7-8 to TRBJ2-7; tentatively, D is TRBD1 (5 bases). Trimming pared 5 bases from V and 0 bases from J, leaving 8 bases between. Germline V gene lookup returns CDR1 SGHVS and CDR2 FQNEAQ. This CDR3 is built from 13 residues. DNA for the CDR3: TGTGCCAGCAGCCCCAGGGCCTCCTACGAGCAGTACTTC. Translated, it gives CASSPRASYEQYF.

The V and J genes are TRBV7-3 and TRBJ2-1, with 8 nucleotides matching TRBD2. Losses at the gene ends were 0 bases for V and 4 bases for J; bases not matched to a gene: 5. This CDR3 has 16 residues. From germline, CDR1 is SGHTA and CDR2 FQGTGA. DNA for the CDR3: TGTGCCAGCAGCTTAACCCCCAGCGGGGGTTACAATGAGCAGTTCTTC. It translates to CASSLTPSGGYNEQFF.

This clone has just a few counts. The genes are TRBV4-2 and TRBJ2-2; a weak D match, TRBD2 (5 bases). This CDR3 has 16 amino acids. Trimming shortened V by 3 bases and J by 0 bases, and 11 bases separated the two germline ends. Germline CDR1 reads LGHNA; CDR2 reads YNFKEQ. In DNA form, the CDR3 reads TGTGCCAGCAGCCAGTCGGGTAGCGCGAACACCGGGGAGCTGTTTTTT. Translation gives CASSQSGSANTGELFF.

The V call is TRBV19, the J call TRBJ1-1, with 7 positions matching TRBD1. V dropped 1 base and J dropped 1; count of bases not matched to a gene: 3. Germline-derived CDR1 and CDR2 are LNHDA and SQIVND (reference sequence). This CDR3 is 15 amino acids long. CDR3 coding DNA: TGTGCCAGTAGTATAGGGGGACAGACGAACACTGAAGCTTTCTTT. It is translated as CASSIGGQTNTEAFF. Supplemented by reference TRBV19 and TRBJ1-1, the full variable domain reads DGGITQSPKYLFRKEGQNVTLSCEQNLNHDAMYWYRQDPGQGLRLIYYSQIVNDFQKGDIAEGYSVSREKKESFPLTVTSAQKNPTAFYLCASSIGGQTNTEAFFGQGTRLTVV.